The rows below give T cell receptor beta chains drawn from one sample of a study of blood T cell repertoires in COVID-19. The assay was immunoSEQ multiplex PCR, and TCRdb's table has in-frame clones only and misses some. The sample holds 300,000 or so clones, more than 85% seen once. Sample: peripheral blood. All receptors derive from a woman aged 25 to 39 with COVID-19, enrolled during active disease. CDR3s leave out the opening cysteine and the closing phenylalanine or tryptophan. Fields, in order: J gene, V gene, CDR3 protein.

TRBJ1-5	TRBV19	ASSTTGPQPQH
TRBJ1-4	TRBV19	ASSKSEKLF
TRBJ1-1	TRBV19	ASSEGRSTEAF
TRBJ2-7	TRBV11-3	ASSQGVGRSWEQY
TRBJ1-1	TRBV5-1	ASSDPGKNTEAF
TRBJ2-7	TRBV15	ATSRDRDRLYEQY
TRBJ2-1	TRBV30	AWSEGLAAYNEQF
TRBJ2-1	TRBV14	ASSQDLGRGTRTDEQF
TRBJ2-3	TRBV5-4	ASSTDLASGRSRTDTQY
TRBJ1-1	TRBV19	ASTPPERRWTEAF
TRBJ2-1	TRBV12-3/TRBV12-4	ASSSSSYNEQF
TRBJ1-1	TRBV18	ASSPGGSPRSNAF
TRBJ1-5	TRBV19	ASSIRSQGGGNQPQH
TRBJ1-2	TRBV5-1	ASSLGDILDGYT
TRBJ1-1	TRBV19	ASSTVIPTEAF
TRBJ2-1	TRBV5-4	ASSLAASGRDRQF
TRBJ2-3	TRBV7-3	ASSLTRASTDTQY
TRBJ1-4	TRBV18	ASSPPGRANEKLF
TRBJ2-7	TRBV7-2	ASSQSRQASYEQY
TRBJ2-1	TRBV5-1	ASSKGQGNTYNEQF
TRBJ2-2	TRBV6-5	ASSLGRNTGELF
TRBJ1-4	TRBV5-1	ASSTGTGYEKLF
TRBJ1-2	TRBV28	ASSLEVPNYGYT
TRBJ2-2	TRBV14	ASSQGYGSGNTGELF
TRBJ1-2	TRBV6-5	ASSYTDRANYGYT
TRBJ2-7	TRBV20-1	SARGENRVI
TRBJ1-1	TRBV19	ASSEGRGQEAF
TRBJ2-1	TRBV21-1	ASSQGLAGGNEQF
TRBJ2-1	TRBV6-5	ASTGTSGGANEQF
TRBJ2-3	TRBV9	ASSVGVAGLSTDTQY
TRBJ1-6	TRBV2	ASAERTGESPLH
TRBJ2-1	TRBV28	ASSYLADSSYNEQF
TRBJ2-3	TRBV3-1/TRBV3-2	ASSRLGDTQY
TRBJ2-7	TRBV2	ASLGGQGAFEQY
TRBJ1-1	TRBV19	ASSPTGAEAF
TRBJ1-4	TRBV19	ASSTGRRATNEKLF
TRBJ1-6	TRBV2	ASSESGQRNSPLH
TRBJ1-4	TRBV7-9	ASSPGHAGIVLGEKLF
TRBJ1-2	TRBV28	ASQSNYGYT
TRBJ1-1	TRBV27	ASSLGRGNTEAF
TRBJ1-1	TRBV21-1	ASSRVGVIHTEAF
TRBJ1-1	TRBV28	ASTLRTGGAF
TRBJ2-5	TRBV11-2	ASSLDPSGLAGVETQY
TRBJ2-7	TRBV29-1	SVTGYDEQY
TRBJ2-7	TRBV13	ASSASPGTGTYEQY
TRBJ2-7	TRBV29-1	SVAGVLSYEQY
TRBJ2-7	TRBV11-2	ASSSVLTIHEQY
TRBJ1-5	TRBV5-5	ASSLAGYNQPQH
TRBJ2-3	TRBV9	ASSLGQSTDTQY
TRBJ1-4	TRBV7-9	ASSLAQGNEKLF
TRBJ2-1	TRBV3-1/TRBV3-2	ASSQDPGGGSYNEQF
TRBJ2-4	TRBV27	ASSFSGRAGDIQY
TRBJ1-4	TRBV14	ASSQEYFEKLF
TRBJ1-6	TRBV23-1	ASFQGVGPNEFNSPLH
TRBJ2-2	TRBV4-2	ASSPTSGDISGELF